The clone carrying this TCR beta chain showed up just a few times. This sample stems from a study of identical twins. TCRdb ran MiXCR on the 5' RACE reads and lists one entry per CDR3 protein. Of 350,000 or so distinct CDR3 sequences in the sample, around 9% were seen once. Trimming took 8 bases from V and 8 from J; bases not matched to a gene: 6. This CDR3 contains 13 residues. Per germline, CDR1 SEHNR and CDR2 FQNEAQ (reference sequence). This clonotype originated in a woman aged 45-60 years in good health. J is TRBJ1-4 and V is TRBV7-9; 9 bases agree with TRBD1. Sequenced sample: naive T cells sorted from blood. CDR3 in DNA: TGTGCCAGCGAGGGACAGGGAGGCGAAAAACTGTTTTTT. Translating gives CASEGQGGEKLFF.